These 13 T cell receptor beta chains were sequenced from one sample in a study of T cells in Graves' hyperthyroidism and ophthalmopathy (dated by TCRdb to between 2018 and 2021). Library preparation employed multiplex PCR. The instrument given in TCRdb is Illumina HiSeq 2000. Amplification of TCR beta CDR3 regions was carried out from RNA transcripts. For the first round of RT-PCR on the TCR CDR3, the HTBI primer set was used together with the Qiagen OneStep RT-PCR kit. In TCRdb, the public reads were trimmed at Q25 with fastp and aligned with MiXCR, with productive beta chains retained. Each entry is one CDR3 protein sequence, shown with its most common DNA and genes. In this sample the table shows about 600,000 distinct CDR3 sequences, about 14% of which occur a single time. The ten largest clonotypes hold roughly 7% of the sample. The sequenced sample was blood. The receptors come from a woman between 18 and 29 years old with Graves' ophthalmopathy.

The sample holds many counts of this clonotype. The V and J genes are TRBV19 and TRBJ1-5, with 10 bases fitting TRBD1. In germline, CDR1 is LNHDA, CDR2 SQIVND (reference sequence). The length of the CDR3 is 15 residues. V was clipped by 6 bases and J by 3 bases; unmatched bases: 5. The CDR3 nucleotides are TGTGCCAGTAGCCTTGGGACAGGGGACAATCAGCCCCAGCATTTT. It translates to CASSLGTGDNQPQHF.

The genes are TRBV4-1 and TRBJ1-1; D remains ambiguous. Germline lookup yields CDR1 MGHRA and CDR2 YSYEKL. Between the trimmed V and J ends, which lost 1 base and 3 bases, there was a span of 12 bases. This CDR3 has 15 amino acids. The CDR3 loop is CASSQGRRVDTEAFF. DNA of the CDR3: TGCGCCAGCAGCCAAGGCCGAAGGGTGGACACTGAAGCTTTCTTT.

In its sample, this clonotype was seen many times. This chain links TRBV2 with TRBJ2-7, with 9 bases identical to TRBD1. Germline values: CDR1 SNHLY, CDR2 FYNNEI. V lost 6 bases to trimming and J lost 3 bases; unmatched junction nucleotides: 3. CDR3 size: 13 residues. The CDR3 DNA follows: TGTGCCAGCAGCGACAGGGGGGGCTACGAGCAGTACTTC. Translated: CASSDRGGYEQYF.

This clonotype was counted ten times or more. The chain links TRBV12-3 or TRBV12-4 to TRBJ2-1; 10 nucleotides align to TRBD1. Trimming removed 6 bases from V and 10 bases from J; junction bases left unmatched: 9. CDR3 size: 14 residues. The DNA for the CDR3 is TGTGCCAGCAGGAGGGACAGGGGATTTAGGGAGCAGTTCTTC. This translates into CASRRDRGFREQFF.

This clonotype has at least ten counts. The CDR3 DNA reads TGTGCCAGCAGCGCGATAGCGGGAGGGCGAGATACGCAGTATTTT. Translated, it gives CASSAIAGGRDTQYF. V and J are TRBV9 and TRBJ2-3; TRBD2 matches 11 bases. The germline CDR1 and CDR2 sequences are SGDLS and YYNGEE. J was trimmed by 5 bases and V by 3 bases; bases with no gene match: 5. The CDR3 sequence is 15 residues long.

This clonotype was counted many times. The chain joins TRBV6-5 to TRBJ2-5; 8 bases line up with TRBD1. There are 17 residues in the CDR3. CDR1 and CDR2 from the germline V gene are MNHEY and SVGAGI. The junction had 10 bases not matched to a gene; V was cut back by 0 bases and J by 4 bases. In nucleotides, the CDR3 is TGTGCCAGCAGTTACTCGAACCCGGGACAGGCGGGAGAGACCCAGTACTTC. This codes for CASSYSNPGQAGETQYF.

The V and J genes are TRBV29-1 and TRBJ2-3; 10 bases line up with TRBD1. Germline V gives CDR1 SQVTM, CDR2 ANQGSEA. This CDR3 region has 14 residues. Trimming cost V 7 bases and J 6 bases; bases outside gene matches: 10. CDR3 sequence (DNA): TGCAGCGCACAGACAGGGGGCGGCCCGGATACGCAGTATTTT. Translated, it gives CSAQTGGGPDTQYF.

This clonotype was picked up one time. The chain couples TRBV7-9 to TRBJ2-1; TRBD2 matches at 9 bases. The CDR3 totals 16 residues. Germline V gene data show CDR1 as SEHNR and CDR2 as FQNEAQ (reference sequence). V shed 0 bases and J 4 bases; nucleotides not matched to a gene: 4. The CDR3 DNA sequence: TGTGCCAGCAGCTTAGCGTCGGGACTAGCATACAATGAGCAGTTCTTC. Translating it yields CASSLASGLAYNEQFF. The whole variable domain, remainder taken from reference TRBV7-9 and TRBJ2-1, is DTGVSQNPRHKITKRGQNVTFRCDPISEHNRLYWYRQTLGQGPEFLTYFQNEAQLEKSRLLSDRFSAERPKGSFSTLEIQRTEQGDSAMYLCASSLASGLAYNEQFFGPGTRLTVL.

This chain links TRBV9 with TRBJ2-3, with TRBD2 matching over 8 bases. The germline CDR1 and CDR2 sequences are SGDLS and YYNGEE. After removal of 1 base from V and 5 bases from J, the junction contained 6 bases not matched to a gene. The CDR3 is made up of 15 amino acids. The CDR3 DNA reads as TGTGCCAGCAGCGTAACTAGCGGTACGGGAGATACGCAGTATTTT. This codes for CASSVTSGTGDTQYF. The variable domain in full, completed from reference TRBV9 and TRBJ2-3, reads DSGVTQTPKHLITATGQRVTLRCSPRSGDLSVYWYQQSLDQGLQFLIQYYNGEERAKGNILERFSAQQFPDLHSELNLSSLELGDSALYFCASSVTSGTGDTQYFGPGTRLTVL.

This clonotype was recorded many times. The V call is TRBV30, the J call TRBJ1-2; no reliable D call. Germline V CDR1 and CDR2: GTSNPN, SVGIG (reference sequence). Trimming cost V 3 bases and J 5 bases, with 13 bases left between them. The CDR3 covers 13 residues. CDR3 loop: CAWSAFRDYGYTF. CDR3 nucleotides: TGTGCCTGGAGCGCGTTCAGAGATTATGGCTACACCTTC.

This clonotype was seen a handful of times. The rearrangement uses TRBV7-3 and TRBJ1-6; 9 bases agree with TRBD1. Looked up from germline, CDR1 is SGHTA and CDR2 is FQGTGA. V was clipped by 3 bases and J by 7 bases; unmatched bases: 4. There are 15 residues in the CDR3. The CDR3: CASSFNRGQNSPLHF. The CDR3 nucleotides are TGTGCCAGCAGCTTCAACAGGGGGCAGAATTCACCCCTCCACTTT.

This sequence joins TRBV5-1 and TRBJ1-6, with 10 bases aligning to TRBD1. The J segment lost 10 bases and the V segment lost 3 bases, leaving 4 bases of the junction unmatched. Looked up from germline, CDR1 is SGHRS and CDR2 is YFSETQ. The CDR3 covers 14 residues. CDR3 loop: CASSSWTGGSPLHF. CDR3 sequence (DNA): TGCGCCAGCAGCTCGTGGACAGGGGGGTCACCCCTCCACTTT.

In this sample, this clonotype turned up many times. The CDR3 loop is CAWSQDRGGYGYTF. CDR3 sequence (DNA): TGTGCCTGGAGTCAGGACAGGGGTGGCTATGGCTACACCTTC. The V call is TRBV30, the J call TRBJ1-2, with TRBD1 matching 9 bases. V was clipped by 2 bases and J by 4 bases; unmatched bases: 5. Germline V gene sequence: CDR1 GTSNPN, CDR2 SVGIG (reference sequence). The CDR3 is made up of 14 amino acids.